Shown below are 21 T cell receptor beta chains from a single sample sequenced in a study of shared clonotypes between healthy human individuals. Sequencing was performed with immunoSEQ multiplex PCR; in TCRdb, only in-frame clones are kept and a portion is missing. Among millions of clones listed, 90% to 95% were seen once. Sequencing was carried out using naive CD4+ T cells sorted from blood. The subset is: CD45RA+ positively selected. These receptors were collected from a man aged 18 to 35 in good health.

CDR3 nucleotide sequence: TGCGCCAGCAGCCCGGGCGGACAGGGCAAGGAGACCCAGTACTTC. It translates to CASSPGGQGKETQYF. The rearrangement joins TRBV5-1 to TRBJ2-5, with 8 bases matching TRBD1. The V segment lost 4 bases and the J segment 5 bases; nucleotides outside the gene matches: 10. Germline V gives CDR1 SGHRS, CDR2 YFSETQ. The CDR3 loop spans 15 amino acids.

The V gene is TRBV15, the J gene TRBJ1-2; D is perhaps TRBD1 (5 bases). Between the trimmed V and J ends, which lost 0 bases and 4 bases, there was a span of 12 bases. Germline CDR1 LNHNV, CDR2 YYDKDF (reference sequence). This CDR3 is 15 amino acids long. The CDR3 bases are TGTGCCACCAGCAGAGACAGGGTGACGAGCTATGGCTACACCTTC. Its translation is CATSRDRVTSYGYTF.

The CDR3 DNA is TGTGCCAGCAGCCCTCGGGACAGGGGATCCTACGAGCAGTACTTC. This sequence encodes CASSPRDRGSYEQYF. This chain uses TRBV6-6 with TRBJ2-7, with 10 bases aligning to TRBD1. V gave up 6 bases and J gave up 1 base; unmatched junction bases: 6. Germline V CDR1 and CDR2: MNHNY, SVGAGI (reference sequence). This CDR3 region has 15 residues.

This clone was observed a few times. Within the sample, other DNA sequences also encode this same CDR3. The chain has TRBV18 and TRBJ1-2; tentatively, D is TRBD1 (5 bases). V was cut by 2 bases and J by 2 bases, with 6 bases left in between. Germline assignment: CDR1 KGHSH and CDR2 LQKENI. The CDR3 spans 13 residues. The CDR3 DNA sequence: TGTGCCAGCTCACCAGACAGCAACTATGGCTACACCTTC. Its translation is CASSPDSNYGYTF.

J is TRBJ1-4 and V is TRBV5-1; TRBD1 might be the D (5 bases). Germline CDR1 reads SGHRS; CDR2 reads YFSETQ. Trimming shortened V by 5 bases and J by 8 bases, and 16 bases separated the two germline ends. CDR3 length: 14 amino acids. CDR3 amino acids: CASSSLPGREKLFF. The DNA of the CDR3 is TGCGCCAGCAGTTCCCTGCCAGGGCGCGAAAAACTGTTTTTT.

Comments on this clone: Other DNA sequences in this sample translate to the same CDR3. This rearrangement joins TRBV7-6 to TRBJ2-3; 7 nucleotides align to TRBD2. The CDR3 extends over 14 amino acids. The trim removed 0 bases at V and 4 bases at J, leaving 1 base unmatched. The V gene's germline CDR1 is SGHVS and CDR2 FNYEAQ. The CDR3 coding sequence is TGTGCCAGCAGCTTAGCGGGAGGGGCAGATACGCAGTATTTT. It codes for CASSLAGGADTQYF.

On this clone itself: The same CDR3 arises from other DNA sequences in this sample as well. The rearrangement uses TRBV7-2 and TRBJ1-1; D not certain. The V gene lost 1 base and the J gene lost 0 bases, with 6 bases spanning the gap. CDR1 is SGHTA, CDR2 FQGNSA, per germline. This CDR3 comprises 14 residues. The DNA for the CDR3 is TGTGCCAGCAGCTTAGGGGCCTTGAACACTGAAGCTTTCTTT. Its protein is CASSLGALNTEAFF.

CDR3 DNA: TGTGCCAGCAGCCTGACAGGGAGTGGCAATCAGCCCCAGCATTTT. Translating it yields CASSLTGSGNQPQHF. V gene TRBV7-9 combines with J gene TRBJ1-5; 7 bases are shared with TRBD1. This CDR3 region has 15 residues. V dropped 5 bases and J dropped 2; count of bases not matched to a gene: 6. CDR1 and CDR2 from the germline V gene are SEHNR and FQNEAQ (reference sequence).

The V and J genes are TRBV5-4 and TRBJ1-2; D is unresolved. Germline V CDR1 and CDR2: SGHNT, YYREEE (reference sequence). The CDR3 loop spans 15 amino acids. V lost 1 base, J lost 0 bases, and 10 bases lay in between. The CDR3 here is CASSLTSPSNYGYTF. The CDR3 DNA follows: TGTGCCAGCAGCTTGACGAGTCCGTCTAACTATGGCTACACCTTC.

Remarks on this clone: The same CDR3 arises from other DNA sequences in this sample as well. This rearrangement joins TRBV18 to TRBJ1-1, with a tentative D call TRBD1 (5 bases). There are 14 residues in the CDR3. V was trimmed by 2 bases and J by 0 bases, leaving 7 bases between them. Germline values: CDR1 KGHSH, CDR2 LQKENI. The CDR3 region has the DNA TGTGCCAGCTCACCAATACAGGTGAACACTGAAGCTTTCTTT. It translates to CASSPIQVNTEAFF.

As regards this clone: This specimen includes other DNA sequences encoding the same CDR3. CDR3 in DNA: TGTGCCTGGAAGGGTAGCTCCTACAATGAGCAGTTCTTC. Residues: CAWKGSSYNEQFF. V is TRBV30 and J is TRBJ2-1; D gene uncertain. This CDR3 has 13 residues. Germline V gene data show CDR1 as GTSNPN and CDR2 as SVGIG (reference sequence). Trimming removed 4 bases at V and 0 bases at J, with 7 bases between.

The rearrangement joins TRBV19 to TRBJ2-2, with 7 bases that match TRBD2. The junction had 7 bases not matched to a gene; V was cut back by 3 bases and J by 0 bases. The CDR3 sequence is 17 residues long. CDR1 and CDR2 (germline): LNHDA, SQIVND (reference sequence). Written as DNA, the CDR3 is TGTGCCAGTAGTATTGTAGCGGGTGGCGCGAACACCGGGGAGCTGTTTTTT. Its translation: CASSIVAGGANTGELFF.

The sample holds a few counts of this clone. Other DNA sequences in the same sample also yield this CDR3. The chain has TRBV5-1 and TRBJ2-7; TRBD1 is a possible D gene (6 bases). This CDR3 has 14 amino acids. V lost 2 bases, J lost 0 bases, and 9 bases lay in between. CDR1 and CDR2 (germline): SGHRS, YFSETQ. The CDR3 region has the DNA TGCGCCAGCAGCTTAGGGGGAAACTCCTACGAGCAGTACTTC. It encodes CASSLGGNSYEQYF. Variable domain in full (rest from reference TRBV5-1 and TRBJ2-7): KAGVTQTPRYLIKTRGQQVTLSCSPISGHRSVSWYQQTPGQGLQFLFEYFSETQRNKGNFPGRFSGRQFSNSRSEMNVSTLELGDSALYLCASSLGGNSYEQYFGPGTRLTVT.

This clone is a singleton in its sample. The rearrangement joins TRBV5-1 to TRBJ2-7; no firm D call. CDR3 length equals 15 residues. Germline V gives CDR1 SGHRS, CDR2 YFSETQ. The ends were cut back, 0 bases at V and 0 bases at J, with 10 bases in the middle. CDR3 sequence (DNA): TGCGCCAGCAGCTTGGCCGAAGGGTTCTCCTACGAGCAGTACTTC. As protein: CASSLAEGFSYEQYF.

The V call is TRBV19, the J call TRBJ1-2; 9 bases line up with TRBD1. V was pared by 5 bases and J by 2 bases, with 3 bases of the junction left unmatched. Germline V lookup: CDR1 LNHDA, CDR2 SQIVND (reference sequence). The CDR3 contains 14 residues. The CDR3 reads CASSQGTGNYGYTF. CDR3 sequence (DNA): TGTGCCAGTAGTCAAGGGACAGGGAACTATGGCTACACCTTC.

The chain employs TRBV7-8 and TRBJ2-2; D gene unclear. Germline CDR1 and CDR2: SGHVS and FQNEAQ. V shed 9 bases and J shed 3 bases, with 11 bases lying between them. CDR3 length equals 13 residues. For the CDR3, the DNA is TGTGCCAGTATCCCTGTGTACACCGGGGAGCTGTTTTTT. Amino acid sequence: CASIPVYTGELFF. Variable domain in full (rest from reference TRBV7-8 and TRBJ2-2): GAGVSQSPRYKVAKRGQDVALRCDPISGHVSLFWYQQALGQGPEFLTYFQNEAQLDKSGLPSDRFFAERPEGSVSTLKIQRTQQEDSAVYLCASIPVYTGELFFGEGSRLTVL.

The sample holds a few counts of this clone. The chain couples TRBV20-1 to TRBJ1-5; D unclear. This CDR3 region has 11 residues. Germline CDR1 and CDR2: DFQATT and SNEGSKA (reference sequence). V was pared by 4 bases and J by 11 bases, with 12 bases between. Here the CDR3 reads CSAITGWAQHF. CDR3 bases: TGCAGTGCTATAACCGGTTGGGCCCAGCATTTT.

This sequence joins TRBV7-2 and TRBJ2-7; 9 bases match TRBD1. V dropped 4 bases and J dropped 4; count of bases not matched to a gene: 5. The CDR3 sequence is 14 residues long. Germline lookup yields CDR1 SGHTA and CDR2 FQGNSA. The CDR3 DNA reads TGTGCCAGCAGCTACGGGGACAGGGCTTACGAGCAGTACTTC. It encodes CASSYGDRAYEQYF. Drawing the rest from reference TRBV7-2 and TRBJ2-7, the complete variable domain is GAGVSQSPSNKVTEKGKDVELRCDPISGHTALYWYRQSLGQGLEFLIYFQGNSAPDKSGLPSDRFSAERTGGSVSTLTIQRTQQEDSAVYLCASSYGDRAYEQYFGPGTRLTVT.

With regard to this clone: This may be a read error: a much more frequent sequence differs by one nucleotide. In the same sample, other DNA sequences code for this CDR3. V and J are TRBV14 and TRBJ2-7; D remains ambiguous. CDR3 length: 11 residues. Germline CDR1 is SGHDN and CDR2 is FVKESK. Trimming shortened V by 5 bases and J by 1 base, and 3 bases separated the two germline ends. The CDR3 DNA sequence: TGTGCCAGCAGCTTTTCCTACGAGCAGTACTTC. As protein: CASSFSYEQYF.

As for this clone: At one end the junction does not follow the germline gene, possibly because of a read error. The V call is TRBV7-7, the J call TRBJ2-2, with D maybe TRBD2 (5 bases). CDR3 length: 16 residues. Germline loops: CDR1 SSHAT, CDR2 FNYEAQ (reference sequence). Here the CDR3 reads CASKLGLTRDTGELFF. For the CDR3, the DNA is TGTGCTAGCAAATTGGGCCTCACGAGGGACACCGGGGAGCTGTTTTTT.

The genes are TRBV9 and TRBJ2-1; 8 bases agree with TRBD2. Germline V lookup: CDR1 SGDLS, CDR2 YYNGEE. The CDR3 covers 15 residues. V lost 3 bases, J lost 3 bases, and 5 bases stayed unmatched. The CDR3 nucleotides read TGTGCCAGCAGCGCCCAGGGACTAGACTACAATGAGCAGTTCTTC. Its translation is CASSAQGLDYNEQFF.